This is a list of T cell receptor beta chains from one sample in a study of regulatory T cells in long-lasting Graves disease. TCRdb re-analysed the multiplex PCR reads in MiXCR, keeping a single row per CDR3 protein. The data contain fewer than 450,000 distinct CDR3 sequences, 15% of them singletons. This same sample was also part of a study on T cells in Graves' hyperthyroidism and ophthalmopathy.

The sequencing used peripheral blood mononuclear cells (PBMCs), collected at new diagnosis, from a patient treated with antithyroid drugs. These receptors were obtained from a middle-aged woman with Graves disease. CDR3s include the opening cysteine and the closing phenylalanine or tryptophan. D genes are given only for firm matches. The size field is filled for only some rows; it gives once, few, many or a size class.

D gene | clone size | J gene | V gene | CDR3 protein | CDR3 DNA
NA | many | TRBJ2-2 | TRBV30 | CAWSKKTNTGELFF | TGTGCCTGGAGTAAGAAAACGAACACCGGGGAGCTGTTTTTT
NA | NA | TRBJ2-3 | TRBV29-1 | CSVEFTGAPPDTQYF | TGCAGCGTTGAATTCACCGGGGCGCCCCCAGATACGCAGTATTTT
NA | many | TRBJ2-3 | TRBV12-3/TRBV12-4 | CASSLLADTQYF | TGTGCCAGCAGTTTGTTAGCCGATACGCAGTATTTT
NA | NA | TRBJ1-5 | TRBV19 | CASSRVDGSNQPQHF | TGTGCCAGTAGTAGGGTGGATGGTAGCAATCAGCCCCAGCATTTT
NA | many | TRBJ2-2 | TRBV24-1 | CATSVGFSGELFF | TGTGCCACCAGTGTCGGGTTTAGCGGGGAGCTGTTTTTT
TRBD2 | many | TRBJ2-1 | TRBV20-1 | CSAGGSGRVYNEQFF | TGCAGTGCGGGAGGTAGCGGGAGGGTCTACAATGAGCAGTTCTTC
TRBD1 | NA | TRBJ2-7 | TRBV5-1 | CASSLGTGATYEQYF | TGCGCCAGCAGCCTCGGGACAGGAGCAACCTACGAGCAGTACTTC
TRBD1 | few | TRBJ1-4 | TRBV2 | CASSGRGNEKLFF | TGTGCCAGCAGCGGCAGGGGGAATGAAAAACTGTTTTTT
NA | many | TRBJ1-1 | TRBV27 | CASSLGGPRLGSEAFF | TGTGCCAGCAGTTTAGGGGGACCCCGCTTGGGGTCTGAAGCTTTCTTT
NA | many | TRBJ2-1 | TRBV2 | CASSDPNSYYNEQFF | TGTGCCAGCAGTGATCCAAACTCTTACTACAATGAGCAGTTCTTC
NA | many | TRBJ2-1 | TRBV27 | CASSLIKRGEQFF | TGTGCCAGCAGTTTAATTAAACGCGGTGAGCAGTTCTTC
NA | few | TRBJ2-5 | TRBV5-4 | CASSLSIGAQARETQYF | TGTGCCAGCAGCTTATCAATTGGGGCACAAGCTCGAGAGACCCAGTACTTC
NA | NA | TRBJ2-2 | TRBV7-6 | CASSAQRQSTGELFF | TGTGCCAGCAGCGCCCAACGACAGAGCACCGGGGAGCTGTTTTTT
NA | many | TRBJ2-3 | TRBV7-2 | CASRGVEDTQYF | TGTGCCAGCAGGGGCGTCGAGGATACGCAGTATTTT
NA | NA | TRBJ2-1 | TRBV6-2/TRBV6-3 | CASRTGGMNEQFF | TGTGCCAGCCGAACGGGTGGGATGAATGAGCAGTTCTTC
TRBD2 | many | TRBJ2-4 | TRBV3-1 | CASSPNLAGVVGTKNIQYF | TGTGCCAGCAGCCCGAATCTAGCGGGAGTCGTGGGAACCAAAAACATTCAGTACTTC
TRBD1 | many | TRBJ1-1 | TRBV28 | CASSQGTGRNTEAFF | TGTGCCAGCAGTCAAGGGACAGGGAGGAACACTGAAGCTTTCTTT
TRBD1 | NA | TRBJ1-1 | TRBV5-6 | CASSDDRAPGVNTEAFF | TGTGCCAGCAGCGACGACAGGGCTCCAGGGGTGAACACTGAAGCTTTCTTT
NA | NA | TRBJ1-2 | TRBV28 | CASSPSPNYGYTF | TGTGCCAGCAGTCCTAGTCCGAACTATGGCTACACCTTC
NA | many | TRBJ2-2 | TRBV9 | CASSVEHTGELFF | TGTGCCAGCAGCGTAGAGCACACCGGGGAGCTGTTTTTT
TRBD1 | many | TRBJ2-2 | TRBV12-3/TRBV12-4 | CASRSGRGTGELFF | TGTGCCAGCAGGTCCGGCAGGGGGACCGGGGAGCTGTTTTTT
TRBD2 | many | TRBJ2-2 | TRBV11-3 | CASSGRTSGTGTGELFF | TGTGCCAGCAGCGGGCGGACTAGCGGGACGGGCACCGGGGAGCTGTTTTTT
NA | many | TRBJ1-1 | TRBV3-1 | CASSQLGPAFF | TGTGCCAGCAGCCAACTCGGGCCAGCTTTCTTT
TRBD1 | many | TRBJ2-7 | TRBV10-2 | CASRTGPEQYF | TGCGCCAGCAGGACAGGGCCCGAGCAGTACTTC
TRBD1 | few | TRBJ2-1 | TRBV29-1 | CSALPGQARGQFF | TGCAGCGCCCTACCCGGACAGGCTAGGGGGCAGTTCTTC
NA | few | TRBJ2-2 | TRBV27 | CAGSGISNTGELFF | TGTGCCGGCAGTGGGATCTCGAACACCGGGGAGCTGTTTTTT
NA | many | TRBJ2-7 | TRBV2 | CASTPLALVLGPGQYF | TGTGCCAGCACTCCACTTGCCCTCGTACTAGGACCAGGGCAGTACTTC
NA | NA | TRBJ1-5 | TRBV5-8 | CASSLDSYNQPQHF | TGTGCCAGCAGCTTGGACAGCTACAATCAGCCCCAGCATTTT
NA | few | TRBJ2-3 | TRBV7-9 | CASSPRRGEDPDLTDTQYF | TGTGCCAGCAGCCCCCGTAGGGGGGAGGACCCCGACCTCACAGATACGCAGTATTTT